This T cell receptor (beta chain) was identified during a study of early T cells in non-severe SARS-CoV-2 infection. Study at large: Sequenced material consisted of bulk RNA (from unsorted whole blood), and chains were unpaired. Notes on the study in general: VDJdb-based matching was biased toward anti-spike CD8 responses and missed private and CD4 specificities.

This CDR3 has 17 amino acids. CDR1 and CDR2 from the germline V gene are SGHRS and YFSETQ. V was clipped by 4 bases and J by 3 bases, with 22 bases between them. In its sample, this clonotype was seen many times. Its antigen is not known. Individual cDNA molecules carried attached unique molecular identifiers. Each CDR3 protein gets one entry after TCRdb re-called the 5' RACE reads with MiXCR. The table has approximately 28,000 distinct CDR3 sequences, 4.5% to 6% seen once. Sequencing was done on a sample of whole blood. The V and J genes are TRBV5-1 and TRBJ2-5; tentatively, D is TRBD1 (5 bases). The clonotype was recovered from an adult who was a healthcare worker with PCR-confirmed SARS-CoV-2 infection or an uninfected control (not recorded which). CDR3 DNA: TGCGCCAGCAGCCAAGGGGCTAGACCAAGCAGCGAAGAGACCCAGTACTTC. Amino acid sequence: CASSQGARPSSEETQYF.